These 20 T cell receptor beta chains were all obtained from the same sample, sequenced in a study of blood T cell repertoires in COVID-19. The data were produced by immunoSEQ multiplex PCR, yet TCRdb's version contains in-frame clones alone and is incomplete. In the table there are roughly 70,000 clones, roughly four fifths of which are singletons. Material: peripheral blood. These TCRs come from a man aged 70-80 years with COVID-19, enrolled during active disease.

The rearrangement links TRBV19 to TRBJ1-4; a possible D gene is TRBD1 (6 bases). The CDR3 runs to 14 residues. With 10 bases removed from V and 0 bases from J, the gap between germline ends came to 12 bases. CDR1 LNHDA and CDR2 SQIVND come from the germline V gene (reference sequence). CDR3 DNA: TGTGCCACCAACGAGGGGGCAACTAATGAAAAACTGTTTTTT. Protein: CATNEGATNEKLFF.

CDR3 region: CASSLGGQIYEQYF. In DNA, the CDR3 is TGTGCCAGCAGTTTAGGGGGACAGATCTACGAGCAGTACTTC. This chain uses TRBV27 with TRBJ2-7; 7 bases are shared with TRBD1. This CDR3 spans 14 amino acids. J gave up 3 bases and V 2 bases, and 4 bases lay outside the gene matches. CDR1 and CDR2 (germline): MNHEY, SMNVEV (reference sequence).

The chain carries TRBV18 and TRBJ1-6; D unresolved. The CDR3 is made up of 16 amino acids. V lost 6 bases and J 10 bases, leaving 22 bases between the germline ends. In germline, CDR1 is KGHSH, CDR2 LQKENI. The CDR3 DNA sequence: TGTGCCAGCTCCCTCGCGGAGGTATATCTCGAATCACCCCTCCACTTT. Its protein product is CASSLAEVYLESPLHF.

The V gene is TRBV2, the J gene TRBJ1-1, with a weak D call TRBD1 (6 bases). CDR3 size: 15 residues. The V end was cut by 4 bases, the J end by 11 bases, with 23 bases between. Looked up from germline, CDR1 is SNHLY and CDR2 is FYNNEI. CDR3 DNA: TGTGCCAGCAGTGTGGGCCCAACAGGGTCTATTGTCGCTTTCTTT. Its protein product is CASSVGPTGSIVAFF.

The chain uses TRBV28 and TRBJ1-2; D unresolved. The CDR3 is 14 residues long. The germline gives CDR1 MDHEN, CDR2 SYDVKM. Trimming shortened V by 6 bases and J by 0 bases, and 11 bases separated the two germline ends. CDR3 sequence reads: CASSNEAANYGYTF. In DNA form, the CDR3 reads TGTGCCAGCAGCAACGAGGCGGCTAACTATGGCTACACCTTC.

The CDR3 coding sequence is TGTGCCAGCTCACCTCACAGCTATGGCTACACCTTC. It specifies CASSPHSYGYTF. The chain links TRBV18 to TRBJ1-2; D is ambiguous. The V and J ends lost 3 bases and 4 bases respectively, with 6 bases between them. The CDR3 has 12 amino acids. Looked up from germline, CDR1 is KGHSH and CDR2 is LQKENI.

V gene TRBV5-6 combines with J gene TRBJ2-1, with 7 bases matching TRBD2. The CDR3 totals 15 residues. Germline CDR1 and CDR2: SGHDT and YYEEEE. V lost 4 bases to trimming and J lost 3 bases; unmatched junction nucleotides: 7. CDR3 sequence reads: CASSPPAGYYNEQFF. The CDR3 bases are TGTGCCAGCAGCCCCCCAGCGGGATACTACAATGAGCAGTTCTTC.

V gene TRBV7-3 combines with J gene TRBJ1-2; D is unclear. V lost 3 bases to trimming and J lost 4 bases, with 9 bases between them. The germline V gene has CDR1 SGHTA and CDR2 FQGTGA. This CDR3 is 13 amino acids long. CDR3 residues: CASSFDVSYGYTF. CDR3 coding DNA: TGTGCCAGCAGCTTTGATGTTAGCTATGGCTACACCTTC.

The chain links TRBV21-1 to TRBJ1-2; TRBD1 was called by the table and not checked on the DNA. TRBV21-1 is annotated as a pseudogene. The CDR3 is made up of 11 amino acids. Written as DNA, the CDR3 is TGTGCCAGATGGGACATGGGAGGCTACACCTTC. This sequence encodes CARWDMGGYTF.

The chain has TRBV25-1 and TRBJ2-7; TRBD2 matches at 9 bases. Germline V lookup: CDR1 MGHDK, CDR2 SYGVNS. With V trimmed by 2 bases and J by 5 bases, 7 bases remained unmatched. This CDR3 is built from 15 residues. CDR3 bases: TGTGCCAGCAGTGAAGGGGGCGGGAGGGCCGACGAGCAGTACTTC. This codes for CASSEGGGRADEQYF.

This rearrangement joins TRBV14 to TRBJ2-7; 11 nucleotides line up with TRBD2. CDR3 length equals 16 residues. V lost 0 bases to trimming and J lost 7 bases; unmatched junction nucleotides: 8. The germline CDR1 and CDR2 sequences are SGHDN and FVKESK. The CDR3 spells CASSQDRTSGSWEQYF. CDR3 bases: TGTGCCAGCAGCCAAGATCGAACTAGCGGGAGTTGGGAGCAGTACTTC. Full variable domain (remainder filled in from reference TRBV14 and TRBJ2-7): EAGVTQFPSHSVIEKGQTVTLRCDPISGHDNLYWYRRVMGKEIKFLLHFVKESKQDESGMPNNRFLAERTGGTYSTLKVQPAELEDSGVYFCASSQDRTSGSWEQYFGPGTRLTVT.

The chain uses TRBV19 and TRBJ2-2; 7 bases align to TRBD2. The CDR3 has 16 amino acids. Unmatched junction bases numbered 5, after V lost 3 bases and J lost 1 base. CDR1 and CDR2 from the germline V gene are LNHDA and SQIVND (reference sequence). This CDR3 reads CASSMASGLNTGELFF. The CDR3 DNA reads TGTGCCAGTAGTATGGCTAGCGGACTGAACACCGGGGAGCTGTTTTTT.

The J gene is TRBJ1-1, the V gene TRBV5-1, with D possibly being TRBD1 (5 bases). Germline-derived CDR1 and CDR2 are SGHRS and YFSETQ. Trimming removed 4 bases at V and 6 bases at J, with 10 bases between. The CDR3 loop spans 12 amino acids. The CDR3 loop is CASSEAGAEAFF. The DNA for the CDR3 is TGCGCCAGCAGCGAAGCGGGGGCTGAAGCTTTCTTT.

This chain uses TRBV7-3 with TRBJ1-1; 10 nucleotides line up with TRBD1. Trimming cost V 5 bases and J 5 bases; bases outside gene matches: 5. The CDR3 consists of 14 residues. Germline assignment: CDR1 SGHTA and CDR2 FQGTGA. The chain's CDR3 is CASSPGQGGTEAFF. Written as DNA, the CDR3 is TGTGCCAGCAGCCCCGGACAGGGGGGGACTGAAGCTTTCTTT.

This chain connects TRBV7-2 to TRBJ2-6; 7 bases fit TRBD1. The V segment lost 5 bases and the J segment 2 bases; nucleotides outside the gene matches: 9. Germline V gene lookup returns CDR1 SGHTA and CDR2 FQGNSA. The CDR3 has 17 amino acids. The CDR3 coding sequence is TGTGCCAGCAGCCCCGACAGGGTGGCAACTGGGGCCAACGTCCTGACTTTC. It encodes CASSPDRVATGANVLTF.

The rearrangement uses TRBV5-4 and TRBJ2-3; no firm D call. The CDR3 consists of 15 residues. V was trimmed by 2 bases and J by 4 bases, leaving 14 bases between them. Germline CDR1 is SGHNT and CDR2 is YYREEE (reference sequence). CDR3 sequence (DNA): TGTGCCAGCAGCTTAAAGGCAGGCTCAGCAGATACGCAGTATTTT. This sequence encodes CASSLKAGSADTQYF.

The chain recombines TRBV6-2 or TRBV6-3 with TRBJ2-2; 14 bases align to TRBD2. The CDR3 runs to 17 residues. Trimming took 2 bases from V and 5 from J; bases not matched to a gene: 4. CDR1 MNHEY and CDR2 SVGEGT come from the germline V gene. The CDR3 region is CASSYGLAGGGTGELFF. In nucleotides, the CDR3 is TGTGCCAGCAGTTACGGACTAGCGGGAGGAGGGACCGGGGAGCTGTTTTTT.

This sequence joins TRBV9 and TRBJ1-5, with no clear D. From germline, CDR1 is SGDLS and CDR2 YYNGEE. This CDR3 spans 13 amino acids. The ends were cut back, 4 bases at V and 3 bases at J, with 8 bases in the middle. CDR3 nucleotides: TGTGCCAGCAGCTCCCGCGTCAATCAGCCCCAGCATTTT. Translation: CASSSRVNQPQHF. The variable domain in full, with the rest retrieved from reference TRBV9 and TRBJ1-5, is DSGVTQTPKHLITATGQRVTLRCSPRSGDLSVYWYQQSLDQGLQFLIQYYNGEERAKGNILERFSAQQFPDLHSELNLSSLELGDSALYFCASSSRVNQPQHFGDGTRLSIL.

The chain couples TRBV6-2 or TRBV6-3 to TRBJ1-2; TRBD1 agrees at 8 bases. There are 18 residues in the CDR3. Per the germline V gene, CDR1 is MNHEY and CDR2 is SVGEGT. Germline trimming cut 6 bases from V and 8 bases from J; bases unmatched to any gene: 23. The CDR3 DNA sequence: TGTGCCAGCAGCCCTGAGAGTCTAAGCCGACAGGGGCGGAAGGGCTACACCTTC. This gives the protein CASSPESLSRQGRKGYTF.

The chain has TRBV30 and TRBJ1-5; 8 bases align to TRBD1. CDR1 is GTSNPN, CDR2 SVGIG, per germline (reference sequence). Trimming removed 0 bases from V and 5 bases from J; junction bases left unmatched: 6. This CDR3 has 15 amino acids. CDR3: CAWSVGQAGYQPQHF. CDR3 coding DNA: TGTGCCTGGAGTGTGGGACAGGCGGGTTATCAGCCCCAGCATTTT.